These 9 T cell receptor beta chains were sequenced from one sample in a study of beta chain features in type 1 diabetes. General study points: TCRB CDR3 length was moderately but significantly reduced in all four CD4+ subsets of Type 1 diabetes patients.

These receptors lack a known antigen. Sequenced material consisted of expressed TCRB transcripts (all of the isolated RNA was reverse transcribed). Here immunoSEQ multiplex PCR was the method, and the copy in TCRdb shows in-frame clones only, minus some. The sample records approximately 170,000 clones, less than 10% being singletons. Material: central memory CD4+ T cells from blood. The receptors here all came from a man between 18 and 35 years old with type 1 diabetes.

CDR3 nucleotides: TGTGCCAGCAGCCGTGCCAGCGGGAGCCCAGATACGCAGTATTTT. Translated: CASSRASGSPDTQYF. The chain links TRBV25-1 to TRBJ2-3; 8 nucleotides match TRBD2. The CDR3 covers 15 residues. Per germline, CDR1 MGHDK and CDR2 SYGVNS. Trimming took 6 bases from V and 4 from J; bases not matched to a gene: 9. The full variable domain, its missing parts supplied by reference TRBV25-1 and TRBJ2-3, is EADIYQTPRYLVIGTGKKITLECSQTMGHDKMYWYQQDPGMELHLIHYSYGVNSTEKGDLSSESTVSRIRTEHFPLTLESARPSHTSQYLCASSRASGSPDTQYFGPGTRLTVL.

This clone has a handful of counts. The chain uses TRBV6-5 and TRBJ1-3; D unresolved. CDR1 MNHEY and CDR2 SVGAGI come from the germline V gene. V dropped 2 bases and J dropped 8 bases, with 4 bases sitting between them. This CDR3 has 11 amino acids. In nucleotides, the CDR3 is TGTGCCAGCAGTTACCGGGACACCATATATTTT. It encodes CASSYRDTIYF.

The V and J genes are TRBV5-1 and TRBJ1-5; tentative D call: TRBD1 (5 bases). Germline CDR1 reads SGHRS; CDR2 reads YFSETQ. The CDR3 spans 16 residues. Trimming shortened V by 4 bases and J by 6 bases, and 20 bases separated the two germline ends. Here the CDR3 DNA reads TGCGCCAGCAGCGCCGCGGCAGGGCATGATGTTCAGCCCCAGCATTTT. Its translation: CASSAAAGHDVQPQHF.

J is TRBJ2-2 and V is TRBV7-2, with 7 bases identical to TRBD2. The germline V gene has CDR1 SGHTA and CDR2 FQGNSA. Trimming took 5 bases from V and 2 from J; bases not matched to a gene: 5. This CDR3 comprises 15 residues. CDR3 in DNA: TGTGCCAGCAGCCCCGGCGGGGGTAACACCGGGGAGCTGTTTTTT. It is translated as CASSPGGGNTGELFF.

CDR3 loop: CASSPDRPYEQYF. The CDR3 DNA reads as TGTGCCAGCAGCCCGGACAGGCCCTACGAGCAGTACTTC. The chain uses TRBV28 and TRBJ2-7; 7 bases align to TRBD1. Per the germline V gene, CDR1 is MDHEN and CDR2 is SYDVKM. Losses at the gene ends were 6 bases for V and 2 bases for J; bases not matched to a gene: 4. CDR3 length: 13 residues.

J is TRBJ1-1 and V is TRBV15; D ambiguous. The CDR3 is 15 amino acids. Looked up from germline, CDR1 is LNHNV and CDR2 is YYDKDF (reference sequence). V lost 1 base and J lost 3, with 12 bases in between. DNA for the CDR3: TGTGCCACCAGCAGAGGAAGAGGGAAGGACACTGAAGCTTTCTTT. Residues: CATSRGRGKDTEAFF. Full variable domain (outside the CDR3, taken from reference TRBV15 and TRBJ1-1): DAMVIQNPRYQVTQFGKPVTLSCSQTLNHNVMYWYQQKSSQAPKLLFHYYDKDFNNEADTPDNFQSRRPNTSFCFLDIRSPGLGDTAMYLCATSRGRGKDTEAFFGQGTRLTVV.

This clone has just a few counts. V usage is TRBV5-1 and J usage is TRBJ2-5, with 8 bases that match TRBD1. The germline gives CDR1 SGHRS, CDR2 YFSETQ. The ends lost 0 bases at V and 0 bases at J; junction bases unmatched: 1. CDR3 length: 15 amino acids. The CDR3 DNA reads as TGCGCCAGCAGCTTGGGACAGGGGTACCAAGAGACCCAGTACTTC. Its translation is CASSLGQGYQETQYF.

This clone was recorded a few times. The chain carries TRBV7-2 and TRBJ1-3; D not resolved. The V gene lost 2 bases and the J gene lost 2 bases, with 13 bases spanning the gap. The CDR3 extends over 16 amino acids. Germline V gives CDR1 SGHTA, CDR2 FQGNSA. This CDR3 reads CASSLKRGGAGNTIYF. CDR3 coding DNA: TGTGCCAGCAGCTTAAAGCGCGGCGGAGCTGGAAACACCATATATTTT.

The chain is built from TRBV5-1 and TRBJ1-1; TRBD1 matches at 7 bases. Per germline, CDR1 SGHRS and CDR2 YFSETQ. The V gene end was trimmed by 1 base and the J gene end by 3 bases; junction bases not matched to a gene: 0. CDR3 length: 13 amino acids. In DNA, the CDR3 is TGCGCCAGCAGCTTGCAGGGGGACACTGAAGCTTTCTTT. Residues: CASSLQGDTEAFF.